Listed below are T cell receptor beta chains from one sample, sequenced in a study of shared clonotypes between healthy human individuals. TCRdb's copy holds only in-frame clones and misses some; the assay was immunoSEQ multiplex PCR. Among under 2,000,000 clones listed, about 95% were seen once. Input material: naive CD8+ T cells sorted from blood. These receptors all come from a young man in good health. Each CDR3 is given with its conserved first and last residue. D genes are given only for firm matches. A clone size is listed for some rows: how often the clone was seen (once, few, many), or a class if it is expanded.

TRBJ2-7,.,.,TRBV28,CASRGTDYFYEQYF,TGTGCCAGCAGGGGCACGGACTATTTTTACGAGCAGTACTTC
TRBJ2-7,.,.,TRBV6-6,CASSYSVSYEQYF,TGTGCCAGCAGTTACTCAGTCTCCTACGAGCAGTACTTC
TRBJ1-5,.,TRBD1,TRBV5-6,CASSFSGTDNQPQHF,TGTGCCAGCAGCTTCTCCGGGACAGACAATCAGCCCCAGCATTTT
TRBJ1-6,.,TRBD1,TRBV4-3,CASSQAGGQTNSPLHF,TGCGCCAGCAGCCAAGCCGGGGGACAGACTAATTCACCCCTCCACTTT
TRBJ2-7,.,TRBD2,TRBV19,CASRLAGGSEQYF,TGTGCCAGTAGACTAGCGGGAGGGTCCGAGCAGTACTTC
TRBJ2-3,.,TRBD2,TRBV10-3,CAITGTSGLLADTQYF,TGTGCCATCACTGGGACTAGCGGGTTATTGGCAGATACGCAGTATTTT
TRBJ2-3,.,TRBD2,TRBV29-1,CSVAGTSGAAPTDTQYF,TGCAGCGTTGCAGGGACTAGCGGGGCTGCACCCACAGATACGCAGTATTTT
TRBJ2-2,.,.,TRBV29-1,CSGRETGELFF,TGCAGCGGACGGGAGACCGGGGAGCTGTTTTTT
TRBJ2-7,.,TRBD1,TRBV27,CATGPGQGTYEQYF,TGTGCCACCGGGCCGGGACAGGGGACCTACGAGCAGTACTTC
TRBJ2-6,.,.,TRBV4-1,CASSQVGVGANVLTF,TGCGCCAGCAGCCAAGTAGGGGTCGGGGCCAACGTCCTGACTTTC
TRBJ2-1,.,TRBD2,TRBV7-9,CASSFIGLAGLYNEQFF,TGTGCCAGCAGCTTCATTGGTCTAGCGGGCCTCTACAATGAGCAGTTCTTC
TRBJ2-7,.,.,TRBV5-1,CASSLGPGYEQYF,TGCGCCAGCAGCTTGGGCCCGGGCTACGAGCAGTACTTC
TRBJ2-3,.,TRBD2,TRBV12-5,CASGAASGRATDTQYF,TGTGCTAGTGGTGCCGCTAGCGGGAGGGCCACAGATACGCAGTATTTT
TRBJ2-7,once,.,TRBV29-1,CSAEDSYSYEQYF,TGCAGCGCTGAAGACAGCTACTCCTACGAGCAGTACTTC
TRBJ2-6,.,.,TRBV27,CASSFDPLFSGANVLTF,TGTGCCAGCAGTTTCGACCCCCTTTTCTCTGGGGCCAACGTCCTGACTTTC
TRBJ1-4,.,.,TRBV5-4,CASSLDGEKLFF,TGTGCCAGCAGTTTGGACGGGGAAAAACTGTTTTTT
TRBJ2-2,.,TRBD1,TRBV13,CASSHNRGGTGELFF,TGTGCCAGCAGCCACAACAGGGGTGGTACCGGGGAGCTGTTTTTT
TRBJ2-7,once,.,TRBV7-2,CASSQPANSYEQYF,TGTGCCAGCAGCCAGCCGGCGAACTCCTACGAGCAGTACTTC
TRBJ1-2,.,.,TRBV19,CASSSNNYGYTF,TGTGCCAGTAGTTCAAATAACTATGGCTACACCTTC
TRBJ2-7,.,.,TRBV5-6,CASSLGLYEQYF,TGTGCCAGCAGCTTGGGGCTGTACGAGCAGTACTTC
TRBJ2-1,.,.,TRBV6-1,CASSVWVPVISYNEQFF,TGTGCCAGCAGTGTGTGGGTGCCCGTTATCTCCTACAATGAGCAGTTCTTC
TRBJ2-7,once,TRBD2,TRBV19,CASSIFSGGYEQYF,TGTGCCAGTAGTATCTTCTCGGGAGGCTACGAGCAGTACTTC
TRBJ2-3,.,.,TRBV10-3,CAISEAGNTDTQYF,TGTGCCATCAGTGAGGCAGGCAACACAGATACGCAGTATTTT
TRBJ2-7,.,.,TRBV27,CASTPSYGPTQYEQYF,TGTGCCAGCACCCCTTCCTACGGCCCAACCCAGTACGAGCAGTACTTC
TRBJ1-2,.,.,TRBV11-2,CASSLSPGVVEGYTF,TGTGCCAGCAGCTTATCGCCGGGAGTGGTGGAAGGCTACACCTTC
TRBJ2-7,.,TRBD1,TRBV14,CASSPAGTGPYEQYF,TGTGCCAGCAGCCCAGCCGGGACAGGACCCTACGAGCAGTACTTC
TRBJ2-7,.,.,TRBV10-1,CASSDRIPLGEQYF,TGCGCCAGCAGCGACAGGATCCCGCTCGGGGAGCAGTACTTC
TRBJ1-6,.,TRBD1,TRBV19,CASSRTGDLQINSPLHF,TGTGCCAGTAGTAGGACAGGGGACCTCCAAATCAATTCACCCCTCCACTTT
TRBJ1-3,.,TRBD1,TRBV15,CATSRGTGSPSGNTIYF,TGTGCCACCAGCAGAGGGACAGGTAGTCCCTCTGGAAACACCATATATTTT
TRBJ2-7,once,.,TRBV28,CASSLRRDRPYEQYF,TGTGCCAGCAGTTTACGAAGGGACCGACCCTACGAGCAGTACTTC
TRBJ2-7,once,.,TRBV27,CASSPQGVQGLTYEQYF,TGTGCCAGCAGTCCCCAAGGGGTACAGGGTCTCACTTACGAGCAGTACTTC
TRBJ2-7,.,.,TRBV2,CASSDISYEQYF,TGTGCCAGCAGTGATATCTCCTACGAGCAGTACTTC
TRBJ2-5,.,.,TRBV29-1,CSVATVKEETQYF,TGCAGCGTTGCAACGGTTAAAGAAGAGACCCAGTACTTC
TRBJ2-1,.,.,TRBV9,CASSVATASPTFF,TGTGCCAGCAGCGTAGCTACGGCTAGCCCAACATTCTTC
TRBJ1-4,.,.,TRBV13,CASSLGVAEKLFF,TGTGCCAGCAGCTTAGGAGTTGCTGAAAAACTGTTTTTT
TRBJ2-7,.,TRBD2,TRBV9,CASSVGGAGAGEQYF,TGTGCCAGCAGCGTAGGCGGAGCGGGAGCAGGTGAGCAGTACTTC
TRBJ2-2,.,.,TRBV7-3,CASSPGTGELFF,TGTGCCAGCAGCCCCGGAACCGGGGAGCTGTTTTTT
TRBJ2-1,.,.,TRBV7-9,CASSLVLMYNEQFF,TGTGCCAGCAGCTTAGTTTTAATGTACAATGAGCAGTTCTTC
TRBJ1-4,.,.,TRBV28,CASSFVGHPALTNEKLFF,TGTGCCAGCAGTTTTGTCGGACATCCGGCGCTTACTAATGAAAAACTGTTTTTT
TRBJ2-7,.,.,TRBV27,CASSLSPDLSYEQYF,TGTGCCAGCAGTTTATCGCCGGACTTATCCTACGAGCAGTACTTC
TRBJ1-1,.,.,TRBV6-5,CASTKWDNTEAFF,TGTGCCAGCACCAAGTGGGACAACACTGAAGCTTTCTTT